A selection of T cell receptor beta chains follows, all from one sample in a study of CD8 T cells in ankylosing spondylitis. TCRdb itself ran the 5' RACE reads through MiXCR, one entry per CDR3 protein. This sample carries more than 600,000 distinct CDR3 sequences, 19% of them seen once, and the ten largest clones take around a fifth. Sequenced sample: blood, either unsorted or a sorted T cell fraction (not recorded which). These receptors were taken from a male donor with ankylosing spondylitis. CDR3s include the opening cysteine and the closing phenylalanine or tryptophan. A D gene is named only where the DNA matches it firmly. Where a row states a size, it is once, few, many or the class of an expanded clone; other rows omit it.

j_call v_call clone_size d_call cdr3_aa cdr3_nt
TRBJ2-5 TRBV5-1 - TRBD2 CASSVGLAGVSETQYF TGCGCCAGCAGCGTGGGTCTAGCGGGGGTCTCGGAGACCCAGTACTTC
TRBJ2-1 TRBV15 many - CATSRDRQGTFSLASSYNEQFF TGTGCCACCAGCAGGGACCGACAGGGGACTTTTTCACTAGCGAGCTCCTACAATGAGCAGTTCTTC
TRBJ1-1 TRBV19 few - CASSRIGQGNTEAFF TGTGCCAGTAGTCGGATAGGGCAGGGGAACACTGAAGCTTTCTTT
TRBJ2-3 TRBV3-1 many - CASSPGPVGTDTQYF TGTGCCAGCAGTCCAGGGCCCGTGGGCACAGATACGCAGTATTTT
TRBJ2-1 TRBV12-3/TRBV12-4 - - CASSLGVSHEQFF TGTGCCAGCAGTTTAGGAGTATCCCATGAGCAGTTCTTC
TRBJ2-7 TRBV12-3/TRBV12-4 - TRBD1 CASSFKAGGSYEQYF TGTGCCAGCAGTTTTAAGGCAGGGGGATCCTACGAGCAGTACTTC
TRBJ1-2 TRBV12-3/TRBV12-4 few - CASSLRGTHNYGYTF TGTGCCAGCAGTTTAAGGGGAACACATAACTATGGCTACACCTTC
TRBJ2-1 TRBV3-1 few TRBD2 CASSQPTSGDPYTWNEQFF TGTGCCAGCAGCCAGCCGACTAGCGGGGACCCCTACACGTGGAATGAGCAGTTCTTC
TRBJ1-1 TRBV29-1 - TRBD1 CSVEYEGAAFF TGCAGCGTTGAATACGAGGGGGCGGCTTTCTTT
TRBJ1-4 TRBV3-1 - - CASSGQNNEKLFF TGTGCCAGCAGTGGGCAGAATAATGAAAAACTGTTTTTT
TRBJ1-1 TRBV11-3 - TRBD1 CASSTGTGSGGTEAFF TGTGCCAGCAGCACCGGGACAGGGTCGGGGGGCACTGAAGCTTTCTTT
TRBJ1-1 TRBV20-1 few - CSARTETEAFF TGCAGTGCGCGGACAGAAACTGAAGCTTTCTTT
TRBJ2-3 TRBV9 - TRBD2 CASSVVTSGISDTQYF TGTGCCAGCAGCGTAGTGACTAGCGGGATCTCAGATACGCAGTATTTT
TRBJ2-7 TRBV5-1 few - CASSLFNGDYEQYF TGCGCCAGCAGCTTGTTTAACGGAGATTACGAGCAGTACTTC
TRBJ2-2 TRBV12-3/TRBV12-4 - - CASSLWGPGELFF TGTGCCAGCAGTTTATGGGGGCCGGGGGAGCTGTTTTTT
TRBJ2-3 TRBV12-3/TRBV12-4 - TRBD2 CASSPQAGVADTQYF TGTGCCAGCAGTCCCCAAGCGGGAGTGGCAGATACGCAGTATTTT
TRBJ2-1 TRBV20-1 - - CSAVPPQYNEQFF TGCAGTGCTGTACCTCCACAATACAATGAGCAGTTCTTC